Below are 15 T cell receptor beta chains sequenced from a single sample in a study of CD8 T cells in Susac syndrome. Reverse transcription of about 0.5 to 1 ug RNA used random hexamers. TCRdb recomputed calls from the immunoSEQ multiplex PCR reads with MiXCR, one row per CDR3 protein. The sample records around 190,000 distinct CDR3 sequences, approximately 94% being singletons. Sequences were obtained from CD4+ T cells from PBMCs. These receptors all come from a human donor in good health.

This chain links TRBV29-1 with TRBJ1-6; TRBD1 agrees at 10 bases. With V trimmed by 6 bases and J by 6 bases, 2 bases remained unmatched. The CDR3 totals 13 residues. Germline V gene sequence: CDR1 SQVTM, CDR2 ANQGSEA. This CDR3 reads CSVGTGVNSPLHF. DNA for the CDR3: TGCAGCGTAGGGACAGGGGTTAATTCACCCCTCCACTTT.

The genes are TRBV7-9 and TRBJ2-4; tentative D call: TRBD1 (5 bases). V gave up 2 bases and J gave up 16 bases, with 18 bases separating them. This CDR3 region has 13 residues. CDR1 SEHNR and CDR2 FQNEAQ come from the germline V gene (reference sequence). CDR3 sequence: CASSLQGPDATYF. CDR3 nucleotides: TGTGCCAGCAGCTTACAGGGCCCGGACGCTACCTACTTC.

The chain joins TRBV27 to TRBJ2-4; D is uncertain. Germline assignment: CDR1 MNHEY and CDR2 SMNVEV (reference sequence). Trimming cost V 4 bases and J 5 bases, with 6 bases left between them. The CDR3 totals 12 residues. The chain's CDR3 is CASSSAENIQYF. For the CDR3, the DNA is TGTGCCAGCAGTTCCGCAGAAAACATTCAGTACTTC.

The chain has TRBV4-2 and TRBJ2-5; 11 nucleotides line up with TRBD2. J was trimmed by 3 bases and V by 3 bases; bases with no gene match: 6. The CDR3 is 16 residues long. Germline CDR1 is LGHNA and CDR2 is YNFKEQ. As DNA, the CDR3 is TGTGCCAGCAGCCATCCCATAGCGGGGGGGAAAGAGACCCAGTACTTC. Encoded protein: CASSHPIAGGKETQYF.

This clonotype came up once. This chain joins TRBV9 and TRBJ2-2; the D call may be TRBD1 or TRBD2 (5 bases each). CDR3 size: 14 residues. Trimming took 3 bases from V and 1 from J, leaving 7 bases between them. Germline V lookup: CDR1 SGDLS, CDR2 YYNGEE. The CDR3 DNA follows: TGTGCCAGCAGCGGTGGGGGGAACACCGGGGAGCTGTTTTTT. It encodes CASSGGGNTGELFF.

The chain uses TRBV12-3 or TRBV12-4 and TRBJ2-5; the D gene could be TRBD1 or TRBD2 (5 bases each). Deletions cut 4 bases from V and 9 bases from J, with 15 bases between. The CDR3 extends over 13 amino acids. CDR3 in amino acids: CASSSDPRGAQYF. CDR3 nucleotides: TGTGCCAGCAGTTCGGACCCGAGAGGGGCCCAGTACTTC.

This sequence joins TRBV7-9 and TRBJ2-1; 9 nucleotides agree with TRBD2. V gave up 4 bases and J gave up 10 bases; unmatched junction bases: 8. Per the germline V gene, CDR1 is SEHNR and CDR2 is FQNEAQ (reference sequence). The CDR3 is made up of 14 amino acids. CDR3 in amino acids: CASSSLGTSREQFF. The DNA for the CDR3 is TGTGCCAGCAGCTCACTCGGGACTAGCAGGGAGCAGTTCTTC.

J is TRBJ2-6 and V is TRBV20-1, with TRBD1 matching over 11 bases. V dropped 5 bases and J dropped 2; count of bases not matched to a gene: 2. The CDR3 length is 15 residues. Germline V gene data show CDR1 as DFQATT and CDR2 as SNEGSKA (reference sequence). CDR3: CSAGGQGAGANVLTF. As DNA, the CDR3 is TGCAGTGCTGGGGGACAGGGGGCTGGGGCCAACGTCCTGACTTTC.

The CDR3 region has the DNA TGTGCCAGCAGGGAAAGAGACGAGCAGTACGTC. Translation: CASRERDEQYV. The chain couples TRBV6-6 to TRBJ2-7; D call uncertain. Germline V gives CDR1 MNHNY, CDR2 SVGAGI (reference sequence). This CDR3 has 11 residues. The V gene lost 6 bases and the J gene lost 5 bases, with 8 bases spanning the gap.

V gene TRBV10-3 combines with J gene TRBJ2-1; 9 positions match TRBD1. The length of the CDR3 is 14 residues. Per germline, CDR1 ENHRY and CDR2 SYGVKD. J lost 3 bases, V lost 5 bases, and 2 bases had no gene match. The CDR3 sequence: CAISTDRGYNEQFF. The CDR3 DNA reads TGTGCCATCAGTACGGACAGGGGCTACAATGAGCAGTTCTTC.

The rearrangement uses TRBV4-1 and TRBJ1-5; D unresolved. The CDR3 spans 16 residues. V was cut by 2 bases and J by 3 bases, with 14 bases left in between. Germline V gives CDR1 MGHRA, CDR2 YSYEKL. The CDR3 bases are TGCGCCAGCAGCCAATTCTGGACTGCACCCAATCAGCCCCAGCATTTT. This translates into CASSQFWTAPNQPQHF.

This chain uses TRBV28 with TRBJ1-5; 9 nucleotides align to TRBD1. Germline CDR1 and CDR2: MDHEN and SYDVKM. The J segment lost 7 bases and the V segment lost 5 bases, leaving 6 bases of the junction unmatched. The CDR3 has 14 residues. The CDR3 DNA reads as TGTGCCAGCAGTACCGGACAGGGGAGACAGCCCCAGCATTTT. It specifies CASSTGQGRQPQHF. The full variable domain, in which reference TRBV28 and TRBJ1-5 provide the parts outside the CDR3, is DVKVTQSSRYLVKRTGEKVFLECVQDMDHENMFWYRQDPGLGLRLIYFSYDVKMKEKGDIPEGYSVSREKKERFSLILESASTNQTSMYLCASSTGQGRQPQHFGDGTRLSIL.

This chain connects TRBV28 to TRBJ2-7; 13 nucleotides agree with TRBD2. Trimming at V came to 4 bases and at J to 0 bases, leaving 9 bases not matched to a gene. CDR3 length equals 18 residues. Germline V gives CDR1 MDHEN, CDR2 SYDVKM. The CDR3 region is CASSSGTSGAAYSYEQYF. CDR3 nucleotide sequence: TGTGCCAGCAGTTCCGGGACTAGCGGGGCCGCGTACTCCTACGAGCAGTACTTC.

V and J are TRBV19 and TRBJ1-5; D is possibly TRBD1 (6 bases). There are 16 residues in the CDR3. Per germline, CDR1 LNHDA and CDR2 SQIVND (reference sequence). V shed 7 bases and J shed 1 base, with 17 bases lying between them. Here the CDR3 DNA reads TGTGCCAGTACCCTGGGCAGGGGCTTAAGCAATCAGCCCCAGCATTTT. Protein: CASTLGRGLSNQPQHF.

The chain links TRBV3-1 to TRBJ2-5; D is ambiguous. The CDR3 length is 13 residues. V was shortened by 3 bases and J by 5 bases, with 10 bases between the two germline ends. CDR1 is LGHDT and CDR2 is YNNKEL in the germline V gene (reference sequence). CDR3 DNA sequence: TGTGCCAGCAGCCACCTTGGTGGGGAGACCCAGTACTTC. Amino acids: CASSHLGGETQYF.